Sequencing of this T cell receptor (beta chain) was carried out in a study of T cell responses to AZD1222 COVID-19 vaccine. Sequencing was performed with immunoSEQ multiplex PCR; in TCRdb, only in-frame clones are kept and a portion is missing. The data contain about 140,000 clones, approximately 90% of them singletons. This CDR3 region has 15 residues. Per the germline V gene, CDR1 is LNHDA and CDR2 is SQIVND (reference sequence). V dropped 3 bases and J dropped 3; count of bases not matched to a gene: 4. Whether given at about 4 or about 12 weeks, second doses were pooled. The chain has TRBV19 and TRBJ1-5; 8 nucleotides align to TRBD1. This sequence originates from an adult who received the AZD1222 COVID-19 vaccine. This sample comprised peripheral blood, obtained 28 days after the second AZD1222 dose. The CDR3 is CASSMWTGYNQPQHF. CDR3 DNA sequence: TGTGCCAGTAGTATGTGGACAGGGTACAATCAGCCCCAGCATTTT.